One sample yielded the 29 T cell receptor beta chains listed below, sequenced in a study of shared clonotypes between healthy human individuals. Measured with immunoSEQ multiplex PCR; TCRdb has only the in-frame clones, and not every one. The table lists about 2.4 million clones, roughly 93% of them singletons. The material sequenced was naive CD4+ T cells from PBMCs. Documented subset: CD45RA+ positively selected. The receptors were gathered from a man between 18 and 29 years old in good health. Some clones in this sample may be carry-over from other donors' samples.

J is TRBJ1-2 and V is TRBV6-5, with D unclear. This CDR3 spans 15 amino acids. The ends were cut back, 2 bases at V and 0 bases at J, with 10 bases in the middle. Germline CDR1 is MNHEY and CDR2 is SVGAGI. In DNA form, the CDR3 reads TGTGCCAGCAGTTACGGCGGGTTCACTAACTATGGCTACACCTTC. This codes for CASSYGGFTNYGYTF.

The chain has TRBV18 and TRBJ1-6, with a tentative D call TRBD1 (6 bases). The CDR3 is 15 residues long. From germline, CDR1 is KGHSH and CDR2 LQKENI. Trimming took off 6 bases at V and 7 bases at J, with 16 bases between the two ends. As DNA, the CDR3 is TGTGCCAGCTCTCCTCAGACAGGAGAAAATTCACCCCTCCACTTT. Its protein is CASSPQTGENSPLHF.

The gene calls are TRBV9 and TRBJ2-5; tentative D call: TRBD2 (6 bases). The CDR3 has 13 residues. Germline V lookup: CDR1 SGDLS, CDR2 YYNGEE. Between the trimmed V and J ends, which lost 6 bases and 3 bases, there was a span of 12 bases. The CDR3: CASTNPGEETQYF. The CDR3 DNA reads as TGTGCCAGCACCAACCCGGGGGAAGAGACCCAGTACTTC.

This chain joins TRBV11-3 and TRBJ2-7; 7 nucleotides agree with TRBD2. V was pared by 1 base and J by 0 bases, with 6 bases of the junction left unmatched. The germline V gene encodes CDR1 SGHNT and CDR2 YENEEA. There are 16 residues in the CDR3. CDR3 in amino acids: CASSLGELADSYEQYF. The CDR3 DNA follows: TGTGCCAGCAGCTTAGGGGAGCTAGCGGACTCCTACGAGCAGTACTTC.

The chain combines TRBV5-1 with TRBJ2-1; the match to TRBD2 covers 7 bases. The V gene end was trimmed by 4 bases and the J gene end by 0 bases; junction bases not matched to a gene: 4. The CDR3 consists of 15 residues. Germline lookup yields CDR1 SGHRS and CDR2 YFSETQ. CDR3 nucleotides: TGCGCCAGCAGCCTGAGGACTAGCTCCTACAATGAGCAGTTCTTC. Translation: CASSLRTSSYNEQFF.

The chain combines TRBV5-1 with TRBJ2-7; the D is unclear. V shed 6 bases and J shed 0 bases, with 13 bases lying between them. Germline CDR1 reads SGHRS; CDR2 reads YFSETQ. This CDR3 spans 14 amino acids. CDR3 amino acids: CASNPLPDSYEQYF. DNA for the CDR3: TGCGCCAGCAATCCCCTACCAGACTCCTACGAGCAGTACTTC.

This sequence joins TRBV11-2 and TRBJ2-1, with D perhaps matching TRBD2 (5 bases). Germline V lookup: CDR1 SGHAT, CDR2 FQNNGV. Trimming shortened V by 1 base and J by 4 bases, and 11 bases separated the two germline ends. The CDR3 is made up of 15 amino acids. The CDR3 sequence is CASSLGPGGYNEQFF. In DNA, the CDR3 is TGTGCCAGCAGCTTAGGTCCGGGCGGGTACAATGAGCAGTTCTTC.

The V call is TRBV14, the J call TRBJ2-7; TRBD2 might be the D (6 bases). The germline V gene has CDR1 SGHDN and CDR2 FVKESK. The CDR3 loop spans 15 amino acids. V was trimmed by 4 bases and J by 2 bases, leaving 15 bases between them. The CDR3 is CASSRGTVGAYEQYF. In nucleotides, the CDR3 is TGTGCCAGCAGCCGAGGGACTGTAGGAGCCTACGAGCAGTACTTC. Looking up the rest from reference TRBV14 and TRBJ2-7 gives the full variable domain: EAGVTQFPSHSVIEKGQTVTLRCDPISGHDNLYWYRRVMGKEIKFLLHFVKESKQDESGMPNNRFLAERTGGTYSTLKVQPAELEDSGVYFCASSRGTVGAYEQYFGPGTRLTVT.

This chain links TRBV5-6 with TRBJ2-3; D gene ambiguous. V lost 2 bases, J lost 5 bases, and 15 bases lay in between. The CDR3 runs 15 residues. The germline gives CDR1 SGHDT, CDR2 YYEEEE. In nucleotides, the CDR3 is TGTGCCAGCAGCTTCGGTTTCAAGATACGAGATACGCAGTATTTT. Protein product: CASSFGFKIRDTQYF.

The chain couples TRBV7-3 to TRBJ1-1; D remains unclear. V lost 5 bases and J 5 bases, leaving 15 bases between the germline ends. This CDR3 contains 14 residues. Germline CDR1 and CDR2: SGHTA and FQGTGA. The DNA of the CDR3 is TGTGCCAGCAGCCCTGGACTTCGGAGTACTGAAGCTTTCTTT. It translates to CASSPGLRSTEAFF.

The V call is TRBV9, the J call TRBJ2-7; TRBD1 agrees at 7 bases. This CDR3 has 18 residues. The trim removed 3 bases at V and 2 bases at J, leaving 17 bases unmatched. Germline CDR1 SGDLS, CDR2 YYNGEE. The CDR3 DNA reads TGTGCCAGCAGCGGCCCCGGGACAGAAAAAATCTCCACCTACGAGCAGTACTTC. It translates to CASSGPGTEKISTYEQYF.

Only one count was recorded for this clone. The chain links TRBV28 to TRBJ1-3; 8 positions match TRBD1. Germline V gene data show CDR1 as MDHEN and CDR2 as SYDVKM. This CDR3 comprises 16 residues. V trimming: 4 bases; J trimming: 0 bases; junction bases outside the gene matches: 5. The CDR3 here is CASSSTGGPSGNTIYF. DNA of the CDR3: TGTGCCAGCAGTTCCACAGGGGGACCCTCTGGAAACACCATATATTTT. The complete variable domain, with remaining parts taken from reference TRBV28 and TRBJ1-3, reads DVKVTQSSRYLVKRTGEKVFLECVQDMDHENMFWYRQDPGLGLRLIYFSYDVKMKEKGDIPEGYSVSREKKERFSLILESASTNQTSMYLCASSSTGGPSGNTIYFGEGSWLTVV.

As regards this clone: Other DNA sequences in this specimen translate into the identical CDR3. V and J are TRBV5-1 and TRBJ1-3; D unclear. V lost 0 bases and J 4 bases, leaving 2 bases between the germline ends. CDR1 and CDR2 (germline): SGHRS, YFSETQ. The CDR3 runs 12 residues. Here the CDR3 DNA reads TGCGCCAGCAGCTTGGGGGGAAACACCATATATTTT. Translating gives CASSLGGNTIYF.

This sequence joins TRBV12-5 and TRBJ1-1, with TRBD1 matching 10 bases. CDR3 length: 12 amino acids. J lost 11 bases, V lost 5 bases, and 5 bases had no gene match. CDR1 and CDR2 from the germline V gene are LGHNT and FRNRAP. This CDR3 reads CASGHGQGGAFF. CDR3 in DNA: TGTGCTAGTGGTCACGGACAGGGGGGCGCTTTCTTT.

The chain recombines TRBV4-2 with TRBJ1-2, with 7 positions matching TRBD1. The V and J ends lost 0 bases and 5 bases, in that order; junction bases with no gene match: 3. CDR1 LGHNA and CDR2 YNFKEQ come from the germline V gene. The CDR3 is made up of 14 amino acids. CDR3 DNA: TGTGCCAGCAGCCAAGATCCGACAGGGTATGGCTACACCTTC. Its protein product is CASSQDPTGYGYTF.

This rearrangement joins TRBV9 to TRBJ2-6; 12 bases are a match to TRBD2. With 3 bases clipped from V and 4 bases from J, the junction kept 8 bases outside the gene matches. The CDR3 totals 18 residues. Looked up from germline, CDR1 is SGDLS and CDR2 is YYNGEE. CDR3 nucleotide sequence: TGTGCCAGCAGCGGAAGACTAGCGGGAGTTCTGGGGGCCAACGTCCTGACTTTC. It translates to CASSGRLAGVLGANVLTF.

This sequence joins TRBV12-5 and TRBJ2-7; 10 nucleotides agree with TRBD2. V shed 0 bases and J 7 bases; nucleotides not matched to a gene: 6. This CDR3 has 15 residues. Germline V lookup: CDR1 LGHNT, CDR2 FRNRAP. The CDR3 is CASGLVASGRKEQYF. The DNA of the CDR3 is TGTGCTAGTGGTTTGGTTGCTAGCGGGAGAAAGGAGCAGTACTTC.

This chain connects TRBV7-7 to TRBJ2-5, with D unclear. V was trimmed by 1 base and J by 1 base, leaving 10 bases between them. The germline gives CDR1 SSHAT, CDR2 FNYEAQ (reference sequence). This CDR3 is 15 amino acids long. CDR3 DNA sequence: TGTGCCAGCAGCTTAGGTCTGGGTTCCCAAGAGACCCAGTACTTC. It encodes CASSLGLGSQETQYF. Filled out from reference TRBV7-7 and TRBJ2-5, the complete variable domain reads GAGVSQSPRYKVTKRGQDVTLRCDPISSHATLYWYQQALGQGPEFLTYFNYEAQPDKSGLPSDRFSAERPEGSISTLTIQRTEQRDSAMYRCASSLGLGSQETQYFGPGTRLLVL.

This clone appeared once. The J gene is TRBJ2-5, the V gene TRBV1. TRBV1 is recorded as a pseudogene. The CDR3 contains 13 residues. For the CDR3, the DNA is TGCACCAGCAGCCATCAGAGTTCGGAGACCCAGTACTTC. It specifies CTSSHQSSETQYF.

This clone was detected once. V gene TRBV27 combines with J gene TRBJ1-1; 9 nucleotides line up with TRBD1. This CDR3 has 17 amino acids. Germline CDR1 is MNHEY and CDR2 is SMNVEV (reference sequence). V gave up 5 bases and J gave up 0 bases; unmatched junction bases: 10. The DNA of the CDR3 is TGTGCCAGCAGTCGCCTGTGGACAGGGGCCATGAACACTGAAGCTTTCTTT. It encodes CASSRLWTGAMNTEAFF.

The gene calls are TRBV19 and TRBJ1-2; D is unresolved. There are 11 residues in the CDR3. Per the germline V gene, CDR1 is LNHDA and CDR2 is SQIVND (reference sequence). The CDR3 sequence: CATALNYGYTF. The DNA of the CDR3 is TGTGCTACGGCTCTAAACTATGGCTACACCTTC.

The count of this clone is one. The chain joins TRBV4-1 to TRBJ2-5; no clear D gene. This CDR3 is built from 14 residues. Deletions cut 4 bases from V and 5 bases from J, with 14 bases between. Germline CDR1 is MGHRA and CDR2 is YSYEKL. The CDR3, as DNA: TGCGCCAGCAGCCTTGTCCCTCGGCGGGAGACCCAGTACTTC. It codes for CASSLVPRRETQYF.

The chain recombines TRBV9 with TRBJ2-5; tentative D call: TRBD2 (6 bases). Germline V lookup: CDR1 SGDLS, CDR2 YYNGEE. Trimming took off 0 bases at V and 5 bases at J, with 11 bases between the two ends. The CDR3 has 14 amino acids. The CDR3: CASSVATGVETQYF. CDR3 nucleotides: TGTGCCAGCAGCGTAGCAACGGGGGTTGAGACCCAGTACTTC.

The chain has TRBV11-1 and TRBJ2-7, with TRBD1 identical over 9 bases. J lost 3 bases, V lost 5 bases, and 5 bases had no gene match. The germline V gene has CDR1 SGHAT and CDR2 FQDESV (reference sequence). The CDR3 consists of 14 residues. As DNA, the CDR3 is TGTGCCAGCAGCGAACAGACAGGGGGCTACGAGCAGTACTTC. It specifies CASSEQTGGYEQYF.

V is TRBV5-1 and J is TRBJ2-7; weak D call: TRBD2 (6 bases). V was cut by 9 bases and J by 2 bases, with 21 bases left in between. CDR1 SGHRS and CDR2 YFSETQ come from the germline V gene. The CDR3 is 15 residues long. This CDR3 is CAILAGRRQAYEQYF. The CDR3 DNA reads TGCGCCATACTTGCGGGGAGACGACAAGCCTACGAGCAGTACTTC.

Only one count was recorded for this clone. J is TRBJ2-3 and V is TRBV29-1; D ambiguous. The ends were cut back, 6 bases at V and 3 bases at J, with 7 bases in the middle. The CDR3 length is 11 residues. Germline V lookup: CDR1 SQVTM, CDR2 ANQGSEA. DNA of the CDR3: TGCAGCGTAGCTTTAACAGATACGCAGTATTTT. This gives the protein CSVALTDTQYF.

CDR3 sequence (DNA): TGCGCCAGCAGCCCTCGACTAGCGGGAGATAGAGATACGCAGTATTTT. This translates into CASSPRLAGDRDTQYF. The rearrangement joins TRBV5-1 to TRBJ2-3; 12 nucleotides agree with TRBD2. Germline CDR1 SGHRS, CDR2 YFSETQ. V shed 4 bases and J 5 bases; nucleotides not matched to a gene: 8. CDR3 size: 16 residues.

The chain is built from TRBV6-1 and TRBJ1-2, with 7 bases that match TRBD1. V shed 7 bases and J 7 bases; nucleotides not matched to a gene: 9. This CDR3 is 13 amino acids long. CDR1 is MNHNS and CDR2 is SASEGT in the germline V gene. The chain's CDR3 is CASTLNRGLGYTF. The CDR3 DNA reads as TGTGCCAGCACCCTAAACAGGGGTCTTGGCTACACCTTC.

The chain employs TRBV4-1 and TRBJ2-7; tentatively, D is TRBD2 (5 bases). This CDR3 has 15 residues. CDR1 and CDR2 from the germline V gene are MGHRA and YSYEKL. Trimming took 3 bases from V and 0 from J, leaving 12 bases between them. In DNA, the CDR3 is TGCGCCAGCAGCCATATGGCTAGCCTCTCCTACGAGCAGTACTTC. The encoded protein is CASSHMASLSYEQYF.